This T cell receptor beta chain derives from a study of CD8 T cells in Susac syndrome. The study's findings and limits: An acknowledgment was made by the study that its TCR sequencing and HLA analysis involved relatively few individuals.

Sequencing of TCR beta was carried out in blood CD8+ and CD4+ T cells. The multiple sclerosis controls were treatment-naive patients affected by stable or active relapsing-remitting disease. An input of roughly 0.5 to 1 ug of RNA was subjected to reverse transcription using random hexamers. Amplification of TCR beta CDR3 used immunoSEQ multiplex PCR across 54 Vbeta and 13 Jbeta. TCRdb itself ran the immunoSEQ multiplex PCR reads through MiXCR, one entry per CDR3 protein. The data show some 150,000 distinct CDR3 sequences, 85% to 95% seen once. This clonotype was picked up one time. The target antigen is unknown. This CDR3 comprises 16 residues. Germline CDR1 LNHDA, CDR2 SQIVND (reference sequence). The V end lost 0 bases, the J end lost 1 base, and 10 bases lay between the germline ends.

The chain couples TRBV19 to TRBJ1-5, with D maybe TRBD1 (5 bases). The specimen was CD8+ T cells from PBMCs. The sequence was collected from a human donor with multiple sclerosis. In DNA, the CDR3 is TGTGCCAGTAGTATAGAGGGACCGCGAAGCAATCAGCCCCAGCATTTT. It encodes CASSIEGPRSNQPQHF.